The present TCR beta chain was sequenced within a study of cytomegalovirus exposure and HLA in healthy donors. Study findings and constraints: HLA alleles were associated with around 17,000 TCR beta sequences in a later analysis at 0.05 false discovery rate. Most TCR sequences were uncommon, yet certain public TCRs appeared in many donors.

The CDR3 runs to 14 residues. The V gene's germline CDR1 is ENHRY and CDR2 SYGVKD. The ends were cut back, 4 bases at V and 1 base at J, with 8 bases in the middle. Both 60 Vbeta primers and 13 Jbeta primers went into the PCR. Using immunoSEQ multiplex PCR, the repertoire was profiled, and TCRdb retains in-frame clones only, with some absent. Of around 150,000 clones listed, approximately 82% are singletons. Remarks on this clone: Its matching antigen is unknown.

The sequenced sample was PBMCs. This chain uses TRBV10-3 with TRBJ2-1, with D unclear. The clonotype was recovered from a man aged 25-45 years in good health and CMV-seropositive. The CDR3 DNA is TGTGCCATCAGTGCAACCGGGTCCTACAATGAGCAGTTCTTC. Its protein is CAISATGSYNEQFF.